Reported below is one TCR beta chain. Unmatched junction bases numbered 10, after V lost 0 bases and J lost 8 bases. Germline V gene lookup returns CDR1 KGHSH and CDR2 LQKENI. This CDR3 is built from 17 residues. This entry comes from a study of T cell changes during pregnancy in multiple sclerosis. Using immunoSEQ multiplex PCR, the repertoire was profiled, and TCRdb retains in-frame clones only, with some absent. The sample lists 74,000 or so clones, around nine tenths occurring once. This sequence was found in a female donor with multiple sclerosis, enrolled in a pregnancy study. The chain carries TRBV18 and TRBJ2-1, with 10 nucleotides matching TRBD2. This specimen consisted of CD4+ T cells from peripheral blood mononuclear cells, obtained before pregnancy. The CDR3 is CASSPPSGGAGRYEQFF. The CDR3 coding sequence is TGTGCCAGCTCACCACCAAGCGGGGGGGCCGGTAGGTATGAGCAGTTCTTC.